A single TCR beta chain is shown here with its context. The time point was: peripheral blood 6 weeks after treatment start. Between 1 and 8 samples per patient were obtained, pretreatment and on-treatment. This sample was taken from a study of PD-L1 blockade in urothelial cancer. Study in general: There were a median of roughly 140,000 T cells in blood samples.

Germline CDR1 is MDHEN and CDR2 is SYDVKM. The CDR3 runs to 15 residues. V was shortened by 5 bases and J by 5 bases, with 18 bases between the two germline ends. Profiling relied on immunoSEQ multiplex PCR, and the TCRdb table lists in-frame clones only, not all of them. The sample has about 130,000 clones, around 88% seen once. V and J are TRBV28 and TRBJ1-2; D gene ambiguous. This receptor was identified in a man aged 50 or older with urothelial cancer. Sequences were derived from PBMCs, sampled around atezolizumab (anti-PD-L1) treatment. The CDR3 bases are TGTGCCAGCAGTCCTCATTCACCCCGAGGGTATGGCTACACCTTC. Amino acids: CASSPHSPRGYGYTF.